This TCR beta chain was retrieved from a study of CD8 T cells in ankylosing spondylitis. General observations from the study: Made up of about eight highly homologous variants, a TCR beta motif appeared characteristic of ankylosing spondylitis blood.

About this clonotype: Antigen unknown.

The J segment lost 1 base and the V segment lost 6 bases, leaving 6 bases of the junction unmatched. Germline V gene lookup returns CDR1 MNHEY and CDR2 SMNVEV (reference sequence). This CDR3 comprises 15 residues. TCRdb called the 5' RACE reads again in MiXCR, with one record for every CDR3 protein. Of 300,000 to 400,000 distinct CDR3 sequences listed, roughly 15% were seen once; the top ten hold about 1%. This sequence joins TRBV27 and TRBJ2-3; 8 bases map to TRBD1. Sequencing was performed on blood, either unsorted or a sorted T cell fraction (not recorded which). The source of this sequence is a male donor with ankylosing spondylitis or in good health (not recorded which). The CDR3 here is CASSPPGGRTDTQYF. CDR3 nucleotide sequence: TGTGCCAGCAGCCCCCCAGGGGGCCGCACAGATACGCAGTATTTT.